This T cell receptor (beta chain) was retrieved from a study of shared clonotypes between healthy human individuals. At the level of the study: In total, the donors were a couple of women and three men aged 18 to 49.

Germline values: CDR1 SQVTM, CDR2 ANQGSEA. The J segment lost 8 bases and the V segment lost 7 bases, leaving 7 bases of the junction unmatched. CDR3 length equals 13 residues. As defined, naive CD8 cells were CD45RO-negative and positively selected for CCR7, with terminally differentiated effector memory CD45RA+ cells excluded. Donors comprised healthy HIV-negative adults lacking recent acute infections or vaccinations. An approximately 180 ng quantity of DNA, 30,000 to 35,000 T cell genomes, went into the sorted-subset replicate PCRs. The method was immunoSEQ multiplex PCR; TCRdb's version includes in-frame clones alone and lacks a portion of them. This sample has around 580,000 clones, with about 98% found just once. About this clone itself: The antigen is undetermined.

General study findings and limits: Clonotype sharing among donors was thought likely to change with sequencing depth.

The chain is built from TRBV29-1 and TRBJ2-1; TRBD2 aligns across 11 bases. Sequenced: naive CD8+ T cells sorted from blood. The TCR originated in a man aged 25 to 45 in good health. This CDR3 reads CSAYSGRVDEQFF. The CDR3 region has the DNA TGCAGCGCCTATAGCGGGAGGGTGGATGAGCAGTTCTTC.